Listed below are T cell receptor beta chains from one sample, sequenced in a study of shared clonotypes between healthy human individuals. Here immunoSEQ multiplex PCR was the method, and the copy in TCRdb shows in-frame clones only, minus some. Of fewer than 400,000 clones in the sample, under 80% were seen once. Sequences were obtained from memory CD4+ T cells sorted from blood. These receptors all stem from a man aged 30-40 years in good health. CDR3s include the opening cysteine and the closing phenylalanine or tryptophan. The D gene is left open where the match is weak. Where a row states a size, it is once, few, many or the class of an expanded clone; other rows omit it.

clone size	V gene	D gene	J gene	CDR3 DNA	CDR3 protein
-	TRBV19	-	TRBJ2-1	TGTGCCAGTAGTACTTCGAGATGGAACAATGAGCAGTTCTTC	CASSTSRWNNEQFF
-	TRBV6-1	-	TRBJ2-7	TGTGCCAGCAGTGAAAACTACGGGCCCTACGAGCAGTACTTC	CASSENYGPYEQYF
-	TRBV5-1	-	TRBJ1-5	TGCGCCAGCAGCTTGGAGGGGTCAACTAATCAGCCCCAGCATTTT	CASSLEGSTNQPQHF
-	TRBV11-2	TRBD1	TRBJ2-2	TGTGCCAGCCCTGCTGGGGCCGACAGGGCCGGGGAGCTGTTTTTT	CASPAGADRAGELFF
-	TRBV9	TRBD2	TRBJ2-1	TGTGCCAGCAGCGTGGTAGCGGGAATTCACAATGAGCAGTTCTTC	CASSVVAGIHNEQFF
few	TRBV11-3	TRBD2	TRBJ2-1	TGTGCCAGCAGCACCACTAGCGGGCCCTACAATGAGCAGTTCTTC	CASSTTSGPYNEQFF
many	TRBV29-1	-	TRBJ2-1	TGCAGCGTTTGGTACAATGAGCAGTTCTTC	CSVWYNEQFF
-	TRBV6-4	TRBD2	TRBJ2-1	TGTGCCAGCAGTGACTTGAGGACTAGCGGCTACAATGAGCAGTTCTTC	CASSDLRTSGYNEQFF
few	TRBV6-5	TRBD1	TRBJ1-1	TGTGCCAGCAGCCAAGAGACAGGGAAAGCTTTCTTT	CASSQETGKAFF
-	TRBV29-1	-	TRBJ2-2	TGCAGCGCGACCAGGGGACCCCGGGCCGGGGAGCTGTTTTTT	CSATRGPRAGELFF
-	TRBV28	TRBD2	TRBJ2-1	TGTGCCAGCAGTCCGAGCGGGAGTTTTTACAATGAGCAGTTCTTC	CASSPSGSFYNEQFF
-	TRBV13	TRBD2	TRBJ2-5	TGTGCCAGCAGCGTTCGACTAGCGGGAGTCGAGACCCAGTACTTC	CASSVRLAGVETQYF
few	TRBV27	-	TRBJ1-2	TGTGCCAGCAGTTTATCACGAGCTCAGCCTTATGGCTACACCTTC	CASSLSRAQPYGYTF
-	TRBV14	-	TRBJ2-5	TGTGCCAGCAGCCAACTACAGGTGGAAGAGACCCAGTACTTC	CASSQLQVEETQYF
-	TRBV7-2	TRBD2	TRBJ2-7	TGTGCCAGCAGCTTAGGACTAGCGGGAGTGGTCGAGCAGTACTTC	CASSLGLAGVVEQYF
once	TRBV6-4	TRBD1	TRBJ2-3	TGTGCCAGCAGTGAGGGGGCCCAGGGGGTGGATACGCAGTATTTT	CASSEGAQGVDTQYF
-	TRBV28	TRBD2	TRBJ2-7	TGTGCCAGCAGTCTGTCATGGACTAGCGGGGTCTCCTACGAGCAGTACTTC	CASSLSWTSGVSYEQYF
-	TRBV4-3	-	TRBJ1-2	TGCGCCAGTTTCCTTGGGGGCTATGGCTACACCTTC	CASFLGGYGYTF
-	TRBV6-6	-	TRBJ1-4	TGTGCCAGCAGTTACGATTCTGCGTCTCTCAATGAAAAACTGTTTTTT	CASSYDSASLNEKLFF
-	TRBV5-5	TRBD1	TRBJ1-2	TGTGCCAGCAGCCCCGGGACAGGGGATCGCGGCTACACCTTC	CASSPGTGDRGYTF
-	TRBV7-3	-	TRBJ2-5	TGTGCCAGCAGCTTAAACCAGGGGGAGGGGACCCAGTACTTC	CASSLNQGEGTQYF
-	TRBV7-2	-	TRBJ2-7	TGTGCCAGCAGCCCCGGTGACTACGCCTCCTACGAGCAGTACTTC	CASSPGDYASYEQYF
-	TRBV19	-	TRBJ2-7	TGTGCCAGTAGTAGAGACTACAGGTTAGGTAAAGAGCAGTACTTC	CASSRDYRLGKEQYF
-	TRBV15	TRBD2	TRBJ2-3	TGTGCCACCGGAGGAGGACTAGCGGGATACACAGATACGCAGTATTTT	CATGGGLAGYTDTQYF
many	TRBV27	-	TRBJ1-5	TGTGCCAGCAGTCCGACCGGTAGGCCGCAGCATTTT	CASSPTGRPQHF
once	TRBV19	-	TRBJ2-1	TGTGCCAGTAGTAACCCGCGGACGGGGGCCTACAATGAGCAGTTCTTC	CASSNPRTGAYNEQFF
many	TRBV7-9	-	TRBJ1-4	TGTGCCAGCAGCAGCCGGGTCCTGCGGGAAAAACTGTTTTTT	CASSSRVLREKLFF